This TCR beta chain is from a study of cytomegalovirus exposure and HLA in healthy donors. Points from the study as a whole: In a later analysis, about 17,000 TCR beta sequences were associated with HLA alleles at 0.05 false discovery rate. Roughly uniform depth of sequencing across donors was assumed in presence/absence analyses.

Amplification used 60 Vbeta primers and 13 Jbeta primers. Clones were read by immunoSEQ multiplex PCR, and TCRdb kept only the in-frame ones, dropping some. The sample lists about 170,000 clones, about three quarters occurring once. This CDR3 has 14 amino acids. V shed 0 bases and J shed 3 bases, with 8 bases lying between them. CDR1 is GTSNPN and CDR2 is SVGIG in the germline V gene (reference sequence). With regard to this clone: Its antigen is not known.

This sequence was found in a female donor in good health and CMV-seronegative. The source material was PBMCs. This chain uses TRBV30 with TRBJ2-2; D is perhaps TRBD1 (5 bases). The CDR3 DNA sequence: TGTGCCTGGAGTGTTCAGGGTTACACCGGGGAGCTGTTTTTT. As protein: CAWSVQGYTGELFF.